This T cell receptor beta chain was found in a study of CD8 T cells in Susac syndrome (dated by TCRdb to the late 2010s). The study in broad terms: Repertoire sequencing was used to test whether CD8+ T cell activation and differentiation in Susac syndrome was antigen driven. The full study reports these points: The study acknowledged that relatively few individuals were included in the TCR sequencing and HLA analysis.

On this clonotype itself: The clone's antigen remains unknown. No base-level quality is on record; no much larger clone is a single base apart.

The germline ends are 14 bases apart after V is trimmed by 7 bases and J by 3 bases. The CDR3 runs 14 amino acids, cysteine and phenylalanine included. Here the CDR3 DNA is all that survives: 42 bases in frame from base 1. High-throughput TCR beta sequencing profiled peripheral blood CD8+ and CD4+ T cells from healthy donors, Susac syndrome patients and multiple sclerosis patients. Multiple sclerosis controls were treatment-naive patients with stable or active relapsing-remitting disease fulfilling revised McDonald criteria. Bulk CD8+ and CD4+ T cells were purified magnetically by negative isolation, whereas CD8+ TEMRA cells were enriched by FACS. Blood was collected in EDTA tubes and processed within 24 hours, with PBMCs isolated through density gradient centrifugation. PBMCs destined for TCR sequencing were cryopreserved in liquid nitrogen and later thawed in a 37 °C water bath. A purity of at least 90% was achieved for sorted or isolated CD4+, CD8+ and CD8+ TEMRA cells.

RNA was extracted using the RNeasy kit, and roughly 0.5 to 1 microgram was reverse transcribed with random hexamers. The immunoSEQ multiplex PCR assay, which covers 54 Vbeta and 13 Jbeta segments, was used to amplify TCR beta CDR3 regions. PCR amplification bias was corrected using a synthetic template baseline for primer optimization and computational correction. The study's own analysis went as follows. Reads were assigned to V, D and J genes according to IMGT and analyzed in immunoSEQ Analyzer, with only productive sequences retained. Clonality was calculated as one minus the Shannon entropy normalized by log2 of the number of productive unique sequences. For each patient and control, public and private clones were evaluated among the 100 most prevalent clones. Clones were defined as Susac-specific when absent from the healthy and MS cohorts, from roughly 1,000 published viral clones and from other ImmuneACCESS disease sequences. The public reads were reprocessed in TCRdb via fastp at Q25 and MiXCR, keeping in-frame beta chains. Rows matching on CDR3 protein sequence are summarized as one entry with the most common DNA and genes. These V and J calls originate from TCRdb's pipeline instead of the authors' own analysis. The table for this sample lists roughly 170,000 distinct CDR3 sequences; approximately 93% of them were counted only once. Of the sample, around 0.09% is held by the ten largest clones.

Recombination connected TRBV12-3 or TRBV12-4 to TRBJ2-3, with the D gene uncertain. The clonotype comes from a human donor with multiple sclerosis. The material sequenced was CD4+ T cells from PBMCs. The CDR3: CASTFRKQTDTQYF. At the DNA level, the sequence is TGTGCCAGCACATTTCGCAAACAAACAGATACGCAGTATTTT.